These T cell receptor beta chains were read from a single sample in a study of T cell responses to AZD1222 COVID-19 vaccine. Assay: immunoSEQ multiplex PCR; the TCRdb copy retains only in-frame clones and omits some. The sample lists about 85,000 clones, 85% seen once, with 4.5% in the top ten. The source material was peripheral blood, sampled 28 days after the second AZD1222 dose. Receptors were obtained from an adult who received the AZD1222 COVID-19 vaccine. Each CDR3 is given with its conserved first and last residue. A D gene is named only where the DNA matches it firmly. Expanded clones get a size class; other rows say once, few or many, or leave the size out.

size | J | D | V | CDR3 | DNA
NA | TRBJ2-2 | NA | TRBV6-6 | CASNLPNTGELFF | TGTGCCAGCAATTTACCTAACACCGGGGAGCTGTTTTTT
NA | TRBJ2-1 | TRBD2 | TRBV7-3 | CASSFLAGGASSYNEQFF | TGTGCCAGCAGCTTTCTAGCGGGGGGCGCGAGCTCCTACAATGAGCAGTTCTTC
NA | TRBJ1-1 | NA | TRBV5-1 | CASSQTGGSNTEAFF | TGCGCCAGCAGCCAAACCGGGGGCTCGAACACTGAAGCTTTCTTT
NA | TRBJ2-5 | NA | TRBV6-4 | CASARELEETQYF | TGTGCCAGCGCCCGGGAGTTGGAAGAGACCCAGTACTTC
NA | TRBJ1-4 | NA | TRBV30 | CACSSFDEKLFF | TGTGCCTGCAGCTCTTTCGATGAAAAACTGTTTTTT
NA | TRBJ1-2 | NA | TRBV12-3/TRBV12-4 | CASRSRANYGYTF | TGTGCCAGCCGCTCCCGGGCCAACTATGGCTACACCTTC
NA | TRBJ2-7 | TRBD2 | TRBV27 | CASSEAGTRTLEQYF | TGTGCCAGCAGCGAAGCCGGGACTAGGACTCTCGAGCAGTACTTC
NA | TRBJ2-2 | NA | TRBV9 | CASSVNSGGNGELFF | TGTGCCAGCAGCGTAAATTCCGGGGGCAACGGGGAGCTGTTTTTT
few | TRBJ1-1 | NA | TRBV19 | CASGPLNTEAFF | TGTGCCAGCGGTCCGTTGAACACTGAAGCTTTCTTT
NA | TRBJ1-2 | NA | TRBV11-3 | CASSSRDKPFNYGYTF | TGTGCCAGCAGCTCCCGGGACAAGCCCTTCAACTATGGCTACACCTTC
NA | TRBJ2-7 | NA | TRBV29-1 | CSVLTSGGKYF | TGCAGCGTCCTGACTAGTGGGGGAAAGTACTTC
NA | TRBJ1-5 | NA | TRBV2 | CASSEDQGRPQHF | TGTGCCAGCAGTGAAGATCAAGGGAGGCCCCAGCATTTT
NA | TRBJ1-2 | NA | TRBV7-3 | CASSQIPGGLGTF | TGTGCCAGCAGCCAGATACCGGGGGGACTCGGCACCTTC
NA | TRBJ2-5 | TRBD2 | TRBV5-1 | CASKESGGALETQYF | TGCGCCAGCAAGGAGAGCGGGGGGGCCTTGGAGACCCAGTACTTC
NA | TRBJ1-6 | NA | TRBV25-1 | CASSEGGPWSSPLHF | TGTGCCAGCAGTGAAGGGGGACCCTGGAGTTCACCCCTCCACTTT
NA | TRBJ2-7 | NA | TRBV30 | CAWRDWGAVEQYF | TGTGCCTGGAGGGATTGGGGGGCGGTTGAGCAGTACTTC
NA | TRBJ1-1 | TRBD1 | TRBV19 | CASSLYRTGGFTEAFF | TGTGCCAGTAGTCTCTACCGGACAGGGGGCTTCACTGAAGCTTTCTTT
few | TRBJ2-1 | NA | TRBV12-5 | CASGLGTGNNEQFF | TGTGCTAGTGGTTTAGGGACTGGAAACAATGAGCAGTTCTTC
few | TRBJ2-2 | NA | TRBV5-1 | CASSFKGTDTGELFF | TGCGCCAGCAGCTTTAAGGGGACGGACACCGGGGAGCTGTTTTTT
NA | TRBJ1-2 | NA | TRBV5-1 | CASSLGTASGGGYTF | TGCGCCAGCAGCTTAGGTACGGCCTCCGGAGGGGGCTACACCTTC
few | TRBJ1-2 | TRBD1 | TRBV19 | CASDRRQGSGYTF | TGTGCCAGTGATAGAAGACAGGGAAGTGGCTACACCTTC
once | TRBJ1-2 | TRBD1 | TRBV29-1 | CSVEEGQGPGYTF | TGCAGCGTTGAGGAGGGACAGGGTCCTGGCTACACCTTC
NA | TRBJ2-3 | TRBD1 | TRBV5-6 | CASSFGTGGTDTQYF | TGTGCCAGCAGCTTTGGGACAGGGGGCACAGATACGCAGTATTTT
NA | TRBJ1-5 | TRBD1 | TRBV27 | CASRPGTGGGQPQHF | TGTGCCAGCAGGCCCGGGACAGGGGGTGGTCAGCCCCAGCATTTT
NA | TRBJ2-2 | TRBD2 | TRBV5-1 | CASTPGAGLITGELFF | TGCGCCAGCACGCCCGGAGCGGGGCTTATCACCGGGGAGCTGTTTTTT
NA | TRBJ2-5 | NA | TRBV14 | CASSQLMGARETQYF | TGTGCCAGCAGCCAGTTAATGGGGGCAAGAGAGACCCAGTACTTC
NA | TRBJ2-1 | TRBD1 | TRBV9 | CASSLRQGAFDEQFF | TGTGCCAGCAGCTTACGACAGGGGGCGTTTGATGAGCAGTTCTTC
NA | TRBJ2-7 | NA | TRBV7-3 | CASSPGQSYEQYF | TGTGCCAGCAGCCCCGGACAGTCCTACGAGCAGTACTTC
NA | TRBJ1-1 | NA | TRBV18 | CASSPLPLPGANTEAFF | TGTGCCAGCTCACCTCTCCCTCTGCCGGGAGCGAACACTGAAGCTTTCTTT
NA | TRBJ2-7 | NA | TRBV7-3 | CASSEGRSKQYF | TGTGCCTCCTCAGAGGGGCGGTCCAAGCAGTACTTC
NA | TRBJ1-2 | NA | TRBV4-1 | CASSPGRYGYTF | TGCGCCAGCAGCCCGGGGAGGTATGGCTACACCTTC
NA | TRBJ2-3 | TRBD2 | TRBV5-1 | CASSYGTSVKDTQYF | TGCGCCAGCAGCTACGGGACTAGCGTTAAAGATACGCAGTATTTT
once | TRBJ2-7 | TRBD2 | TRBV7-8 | CASSPGLAGAHEQYF | TGTGCCAGCAGCCCAGGACTAGCGGGAGCCCACGAGCAGTACTTC
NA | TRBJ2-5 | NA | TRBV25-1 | CASSKLGWQETQYF | TGTGCCAGCAGTAAGCTCGGGTGGCAAGAGACCCAGTACTTC
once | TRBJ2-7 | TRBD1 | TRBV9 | CASSAGTGRYEQYF | TGTGCCAGCAGCGCCGGGACAGGTCGCTACGAGCAGTACTTC
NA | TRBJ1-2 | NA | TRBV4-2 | CASSQDFSINYGYTF | TGTGCCAGCAGCCAAGACTTCAGTATAAACTATGGCTACACCTTC
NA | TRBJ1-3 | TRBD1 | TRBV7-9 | CASSSKGTGLDTIYF | TGTGCCAGCAGCTCAAAAGGGACAGGGCTAGACACCATATATTTT
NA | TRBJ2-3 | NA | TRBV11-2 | CASSFPIGLGDPTDTQYF | TGTGCCAGCAGCTTTCCCATCGGCCTGGGGGATCCCACAGATACGCAGTATTTT
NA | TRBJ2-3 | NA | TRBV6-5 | CASSLPVGTQYF | TGTGCCAGCAGTTTACCTGTCGGTACGCAGTATTTT
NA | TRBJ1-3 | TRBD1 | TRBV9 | CASSVGTGAGNTIYF | TGTGCCAGCAGCGTAGGAACAGGGGCGGGAAACACCATATATTTT
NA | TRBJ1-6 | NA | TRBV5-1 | CASSLEGRALSPLHF | TGCGCCAGCAGCTTGGAAGGCAGGGCCCTATCACCCCTCCACTTT
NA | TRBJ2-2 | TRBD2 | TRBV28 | CASSPGLAGVRYTGELFF | TGTGCCAGCAGTCCGGGACTAGCGGGAGTTAGGTACACCGGGGAGCTGTTTTTT
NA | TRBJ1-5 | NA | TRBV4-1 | CASSTRWDVTNQPQHF | TGCGCCAGCAGCACCCGGTGGGACGTGACCAATCAGCCCCAGCATTTT
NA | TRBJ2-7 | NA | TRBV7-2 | CASSISSGRYEQYF | TGTGCCAGCAGCATCTCAAGCGGAAGATACGAGCAGTACTTC
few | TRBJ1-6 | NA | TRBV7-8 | CASSEEGGNSPLHF | TGTGCCAGCAGCGAGGAGGGGGGAAACTCACCCCTCCACTTT
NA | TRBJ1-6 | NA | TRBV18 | CASSSGQGRGSPLHF | TGTGCCAGCTCCTCCGGGCAGGGGCGCGGGTCACCCCTCCACTTT
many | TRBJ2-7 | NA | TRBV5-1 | CAPGYRFRGYEQYF | TGCGCCCCTGGGTACAGGTTCCGAGGCTACGAGCAGTACTTC
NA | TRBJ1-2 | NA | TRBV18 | CASSTSGLTRSGYTF | TGTGCCAGCTCAACCAGTGGACTTACAAGGTCCGGCTACACCTTC
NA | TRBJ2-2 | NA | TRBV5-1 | CASSLVGASNTGELFF | TGCGCCAGCAGCTTGGTGGGGGCCTCGAACACCGGGGAGCTGTTTTTT
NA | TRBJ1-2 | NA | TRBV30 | CAWSLPQGLIYGYTF | TGTGCCTGGAGCCTACCCCAGGGTCTGATCTATGGCTACACCTTC
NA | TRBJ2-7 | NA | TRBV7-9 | CASSYLRGPSYEQYF | TGTGCCAGCAGCTACCTAAGGGGTCCCTCCTACGAGCAGTACTTC
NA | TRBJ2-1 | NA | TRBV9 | CASSVAGVSYNEQFF | TGTGCCAGCAGCGTAGCGGGAGTCTCCTACAATGAGCAGTTCTTC
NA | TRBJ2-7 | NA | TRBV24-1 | CATSGGGLPLYF | TGTGCCACCAGTGGAGGAGGGCTCCCCCTGTACTTC
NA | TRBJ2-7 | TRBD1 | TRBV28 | CASSAGTGIYEQYF | TGTGCCAGCAGCGCCGGGACAGGGATATACGAGCAGTACTTC
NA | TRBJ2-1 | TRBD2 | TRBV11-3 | CASSLEPLAGEQFF | TGTGCCAGCAGCTTAGAACCACTAGCGGGAGAGCAGTTCTTC
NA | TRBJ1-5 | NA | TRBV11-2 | CASSRGNQPQHF | TGTGCCAGCAGTCGCGGCAATCAGCCCCAGCATTTT
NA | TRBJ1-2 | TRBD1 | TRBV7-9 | CASSFALGQGGYGYTF | TGTGCCAGCAGCTTCGCCCTGGGACAGGGGGGCTATGGCTACACCTTC
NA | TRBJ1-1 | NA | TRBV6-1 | CASSLPPQAFF | TGTGCCAGCAGCCTTCCGCCCCAAGCTTTCTTT
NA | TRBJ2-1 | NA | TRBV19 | CASSIGRSSYNEQFF | TGTGCCAGTAGTATTGGCAGGAGCTCCTACAATGAGCAGTTCTTC
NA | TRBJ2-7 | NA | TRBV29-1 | CSVEEFGSSYEQYF | TGCAGCGTTGAAGAGTTTGGGAGCTCCTACGAGCAGTACTTC